These 28 T cell receptor beta chains originate from one sample sequenced in a study of molecular identifiers for immune sequencing clone quantification. TCRdb reanalysed the PCR reads using MiXCR and keeps one entry per CDR3 protein. The table shows roughly 320,000 distinct CDR3 sequences, with 24% occurring only once. What was sequenced was naive CD8+ T cells from blood, with Jurkat cell RNA spiked in. Subset given: FACS-sorted CD8+CD4-CCR7+CD45RA+ naive T cells. These TCRs come from a human donor in good health. Some libraries in this study had Jurkat cell RNA spiked in.

There are many counts of this clonotype. The chain has TRBV20-1 and TRBJ2-2; 10 bases map to TRBD2. V gave up 0 bases and J gave up 4 bases; unmatched junction bases: 5. Germline loops: CDR1 DFQATT, CDR2 SNEGSKA (reference sequence). This CDR3 has 16 residues. Here the CDR3 DNA reads TGCAGTGCTAGAGAGCTCAGCGGGAGGGCCACCGGGGAGCTGTTTTTT. This sequence encodes CSARELSGRATGELFF.

This clonotype was seen a handful of times. The V call is TRBV10-3, the J call TRBJ2-3; D gene unclear. From germline, CDR1 is ENHRY and CDR2 SYGVKD. Trimming took off 1 base at V and 3 bases at J, with 11 bases between the two ends. The CDR3 has 15 residues. CDR3 protein: CAISELGRPTDTQYF. Here the CDR3 DNA reads TGTGCCATCAGTGAGTTAGGCAGACCGACAGATACGCAGTATTTT.

This clonotype was detected many times. This chain connects TRBV5-4 to TRBJ2-7, with 9 bases identical to TRBD2. With 3 bases clipped from V and 2 bases from J, the junction kept 3 bases outside the gene matches. The germline CDR1 and CDR2 sequences are SGHNT and YYREEE (reference sequence). The CDR3 is 14 residues long. The chain's CDR3 is CASSSRTSAYEQYF. CDR3 bases: TGTGCCAGCAGCTCCAGGACTAGCGCCTACGAGCAGTACTTC.

In the case of this clonotype: A much larger clone lies a single base off, so this may be a read error. The chain employs TRBV29-1 and TRBJ2-3, with a weak D call TRBD1 (5 bases). Germline V CDR1 and CDR2: SQVTM, ANQGSEA. CDR3 length: 14 residues. The CDR3 loop reads CGADGQEFTDTQYF. CDR3 DNA sequence: TGCGGCGCGGACGGACAAGAATTCACAGATACGCAGTATTTT.

This chain joins TRBV7-2 and TRBJ2-1; 8 bases align to TRBD2. The CDR3 spans 15 residues. Germline assignment: CDR1 SGHTA and CDR2 FQGNSA. The junction had 10 bases not matched to a gene; V was cut back by 7 bases and J by 5 bases. The CDR3 DNA is TGTGCCAGCACCCAACTCGGGGGGGCCGACAATGAGCAGTTCTTC. Translating gives CASTQLGGADNEQFF.

This clonotype was counted a few times. The chain uses TRBV7-9 and TRBJ2-3; 10 bases line up with TRBD2. V gave up 3 bases and J gave up 4 bases; unmatched junction bases: 10. The CDR3 has 17 residues. CDR1 is SEHNR and CDR2 is FQNEAQ in the germline V gene (reference sequence). CDR3: CASSLLAGVAYADTQYF. The CDR3 nucleotides read TGTGCCAGCAGCTTGCTAGCGGGGGTCGCTTATGCAGATACGCAGTATTTT.

At least ten counts were recorded for this clonotype. The rearrangement uses TRBV13 and TRBJ1-1; D ambiguous. Trimming cost V 5 bases and J 0 bases, with 7 bases left between them. This CDR3 contains 13 residues. Per germline, CDR1 PRHDT and CDR2 FYEKMQ (reference sequence). DNA for the CDR3: TGTGCCAGCAGCACTGGCGTGAACACTGAAGCTTTCTTT. This translates into CASSTGVNTEAFF.

The chain is built from TRBV7-6 and TRBJ1-1; 8 bases are shared with TRBD1. Per the germline V gene, CDR1 is SGHVS and CDR2 is FNYEAQ. Losses at the gene ends were 5 bases for V and 0 bases for J; bases not matched to a gene: 8. CDR3 length: 16 residues. CDR3 residues: CASSPLGTGLNTEAFF. For the CDR3, the DNA is TGTGCCAGCAGCCCCCTGGGGACAGGATTGAACACTGAAGCTTTCTTT.

This clonotype was picked up many times. In DNA, the CDR3 is TGTGCCAGCAGTTACGGGAATGGAGCCTCCTACGAGCAGTACTTC. This gives the protein CASSYGNGASYEQYF. The chain carries TRBV6-5 and TRBJ2-7; D is uncertain. V was clipped by 2 bases and J by 0 bases, with 11 bases between them. This CDR3 spans 15 amino acids. From germline, CDR1 is MNHEY and CDR2 SVGAGI.

This clonotype occurred many times. CDR3 in amino acids: CASSYVSTNEKLFF. CDR3 coding DNA: TGTGCCAGCAGTTATGTTTCAACTAATGAAAAACTGTTTTTT. The V call is TRBV6-6, the J call TRBJ1-4; D unresolved. Germline-derived CDR1 and CDR2 are MNHNY and SVGAGI (reference sequence). The CDR3 is 14 amino acids. The V gene lost 3 bases and the J gene lost 0 bases, with 5 bases spanning the gap.

Only a few counts were recorded for this clonotype. The chain links TRBV4-3 to TRBJ2-5, with 7 bases identical to TRBD1. Germline V gene data show CDR1 as LGHNA and CDR2 as YSLEER. The CDR3 length is 16 residues. Trimming took 4 bases from V and 4 from J; bases not matched to a gene: 12. CDR3: CASSPIEGQRGETQYF. CDR3 in DNA: TGCGCCAGCAGCCCGATTGAGGGACAGAGGGGAGAGACCCAGTACTTC.

A remark on this clonotype: Possible read error: a much larger clone is one base away. V is TRBV5-6 and J is TRBJ2-1; D is possibly TRBD1 or TRBD2 (6 bases each). Germline values: CDR1 SGHDT, CDR2 YYEEEE. Trimming shortened V by 4 bases and J by 2 bases, and 16 bases separated the two germline ends. The CDR3 loop spans 16 amino acids. The CDR3 DNA reads as TGTGCCAGCAGCCCAGTTTGGGGGGCGGCCTACAATGAGCAGTTCTTC. Translating gives CASSPVWGAAYNEQFF.

This clonotype was recorded at least ten times. The chain links TRBV21-1 to TRBJ2-7; the table names TRBD1, a call not compared with the DNA. TRBV21-1 is listed as a pseudogene. The CDR3 is made up of 12 amino acids. The CDR3 reads CASSTRVYEQYF. The CDR3 DNA is TGTGCCAGCAGCACCAGGGTATACGAGCAGTACTTC.

V is TRBV27 and J is TRBJ1-6, with a tentative D call TRBD1 (5 bases). Germline V lookup: CDR1 MNHEY, CDR2 SMNVEV (reference sequence). V lost 5 bases and J lost 18, with 20 bases in between. This CDR3 has 13 amino acids. CDR3 DNA sequence: TGTGCCAGCAGTACAAACCACAGGTCTAGTCACCACTTT. Translation gives CASSTNHRSSHHF.

V usage is TRBV7-9 and J usage is TRBJ2-3; possible D gene TRBD2, 6 bases. This CDR3 spans 15 amino acids. V lost 4 bases, J lost 3 bases, and 14 bases lay in between. Germline lookup yields CDR1 SEHNR and CDR2 FQNEAQ (reference sequence). CDR3 sequence (DNA): TGTGCCAGCAGCTCTACATTGGGGGGTACAGATACGCAGTATTTT. Translation gives CASSSTLGGTDTQYF. Full variable domain (rest looked up from reference TRBV7-9 and TRBJ2-3): DTGVSQNPRHKITKRGQNVTFRCDPISEHNRLYWYRQTLGQGPEFLTYFQNEAQLEKSRLLSDRFSAERPKGSFSTLEIQRTEQGDSAMYLCASSSTLGGTDTQYFGPGTRLTVL.

Ten or more counts support this clonotype. The V gene is TRBV19, the J gene TRBJ2-7; 8 nucleotides align to TRBD1. The ends lost 6 bases at V and 5 bases at J; junction bases unmatched: 9. The CDR3 is made up of 14 amino acids. CDR1 LNHDA and CDR2 SQIVND come from the germline V gene (reference sequence). The chain's CDR3 is CASSQRTGLDEQYF. DNA for the CDR3: TGTGCCAGTAGCCAAAGGACAGGGCTCGACGAGCAGTACTTC.

In this sample, this clonotype turned up many times. The V and J genes are TRBV5-4 and TRBJ1-1; D is undetermined. The CDR3 consists of 12 residues. Trimming took 0 bases from V and 9 from J, leaving 9 bases between them. Germline lookup yields CDR1 SGHNT and CDR2 YYREEE (reference sequence). This chain's CDR3 is CASSLEASQAFF. The CDR3 region has the DNA TGTGCCAGCAGCTTGGAGGCCAGCCAAGCTTTCTTT. The entire variable domain, with the rest obtained from reference TRBV5-4 and TRBJ1-1, is as follows: ETGVTQSPTHLIKTRGQQVTLRCSSQSGHNTVSWYQQALGQGPQFIFQYYREEENGRGNFPPRFSGLQFPNYSSELNVNALELDDSALYLCASSLEASQAFFGQGTRLTVV.

This clonotype was observed at least ten times. This rearrangement joins TRBV6-5 to TRBJ2-6; D ambiguous. The CDR3 extends over 14 amino acids. Germline V lookup: CDR1 MNHEY, CDR2 SVGAGI. The V end was cut by 6 bases, the J end by 0 bases, with 6 bases between. For the CDR3, the DNA is TGTGCCAGCAGCTTGAGCTCTGGGGCCAACGTCCTGACTTTC. This encodes CASSLSSGANVLTF.

This chain links TRBV11-3 with TRBJ2-2; D possibly corresponds to TRBD2 (6 bases). CDR3 length: 16 residues. Trimming shortened V by 5 bases and J by 1 base, and 14 bases separated the two germline ends. Germline CDR1 reads SGHNT; CDR2 reads YENEEA. CDR3: CASSGGLARNTGELFF. CDR3 bases: TGTGCCAGCAGCGGAGGGCTAGCGCGGAACACCGGGGAGCTGTTTTTT.

In its sample, this clonotype was seen a few times. This chain connects TRBV6-2 or TRBV6-3 to TRBJ2-7, with 8 bases lining up with TRBD2. The length of the CDR3 is 16 residues. Germline CDR1 is MNHEY and CDR2 is SVGEGT. V shed 0 bases, J shed 1 base, and the junction held 5 bases outside the gene matches. The CDR3 DNA sequence: TGTGCCAGCAGTTACTCTGGCGGGGGGAAGTCCTACGAGCAGTACTTC. Its protein product is CASSYSGGGKSYEQYF.

This clonotype has ten or more counts. The V call is TRBV29-1, the J call TRBJ2-5; D not certain. The CDR3 contains 13 residues. Germline CDR1 and CDR2: SQVTM and ANQGSEA. Trimming took 3 bases from V and 1 from J, leaving 9 bases between them. CDR3 DNA sequence: TGCAGCGTTGATTTTGGCAGCCAAGAGACCCAGTACTTC. Its protein is CSVDFGSQETQYF.

A few counts support this clonotype. The V and J genes are TRBV29-1 and TRBJ1-1, with no clear D. V lost 0 bases to trimming and J lost 5 bases, with 10 bases between them. This CDR3 spans 13 amino acids. Germline lookup yields CDR1 SQVTM and CDR2 ANQGSEA. In DNA form, the CDR3 reads TGCAGCGTTGAAGAGGAAGATAGTACTGAAGCTTTCTTT. This translates into CSVEEEDSTEAFF.

This clonotype was found many times. The chain employs TRBV29-1 and TRBJ1-1; D is undetermined. The CDR3 runs to 12 residues. The germline CDR1 and CDR2 sequences are SQVTM and ANQGSEA. Between the trimmed V and J ends, which lost 4 bases and 0 bases, there was a span of 6 bases. The CDR3 sequence: CSVGDMNTEAFF. The DNA for the CDR3 is TGCAGCGTTGGTGACATGAACACTGAAGCTTTCTTT.

This clonotype was observed a handful of times. This chain uses TRBV5-4 with TRBJ1-4; D might be TRBD1 (5 bases). Trimming cost V 1 base and J 8 bases, with 15 bases left between them. The CDR3 contains 15 residues. The V gene's germline CDR1 is SGHNT and CDR2 YYREEE (reference sequence). CDR3 residues: CASSLKGQGWEKLFF. The CDR3 nucleotides read TGTGCCAGCAGCTTGAAAGGTCAGGGCTGGGAAAAACTGTTTTTT.

This clonotype was recorded many times. The J gene is TRBJ2-3, the V gene TRBV7-2; D is unclear. The CDR3 has 11 amino acids. The germline V and J ends were trimmed by 6 bases and 4 bases, with 5 bases remaining between them. Germline-derived CDR1 and CDR2 are SGHTA and FQGNSA. CDR3 sequence: CASRFADTQYF. CDR3 coding DNA: TGTGCCAGCAGGTTCGCAGATACGCAGTATTTT.

On this clonotype: Given a much more abundant clone one base away, this may be a read error. The CDR3 region is CASSFSTVGQPRHF. In DNA form, the CDR3 reads TGTGCCAGCAGTTTCTCAACCGTTGGACAGCCCCGGCATTTT. The gene calls are TRBV27 and TRBJ1-5; D might be TRBD1 (6 bases). Germline V gene lookup returns CDR1 MNHEY and CDR2 SMNVEV (reference sequence). The CDR3 totals 14 residues.

Remarks on this clonotype: A much larger clone is a single base away; this may be a read error. The chain combines TRBV12-3 or TRBV12-4 with TRBJ2-7; D unresolved. The V end was cut by 5 bases, the J end by 2 bases, with 19 bases between. CDR3 length equals 16 residues. The CDR3 DNA sequence: TGTGCCAGCAGTGACCTAGGGCTGACGTCCCCCTACGAGCAGTACTTC. Protein product: CASSDLGLTSPYEQYF.

The chain recombines TRBV19 with TRBJ2-3; D gene unclear. This CDR3 has 15 residues. Germline V lookup: CDR1 LNHDA, CDR2 SQIVND (reference sequence). With 3 bases removed from V and 1 base from J, the gap between germline ends came to 11 bases. The CDR3 DNA sequence: TGTGCCAGTAGTATTATGCCAGAGGGCACAGATACGCAGTATTTT. This translates into CASSIMPEGTDTQYF.